The 3 T cell receptor beta chains below were found in one sample sequenced in a study of blood T cell repertoires in COVID-19. Measured with immunoSEQ multiplex PCR; TCRdb has only the in-frame clones, and not every one. This sample yields around 280,000 clones, of which 85% to 90% are seen a single time; about 1.7% belongs to the top ten. Sequenced sample: PBMCs or T cells enriched from blood (not recorded which). These receptors were collected from a woman aged 18-29 years with acute COVID-19.

This sequence joins TRBV6-2 or TRBV6-3 and TRBJ1-4; possibly TRBD1 for D (5 bases). V was clipped by 4 bases and J by 8 bases, with 17 bases between them. This CDR3 is 15 amino acids long. Germline V gene lookup returns CDR1 MNHEY and CDR2 SVGEGT. The CDR3 sequence is CASSWGLTGGEKLFF. The CDR3 DNA reads TGTGCCAGCAGTTGGGGACTCACCGGAGGGGAAAAACTGTTTTTT.

The CDR3 spells CASSLTSASYNEQFF. The CDR3 coding sequence is TGTGCCAGCAGCCTCACTAGCGCCTCCTACAATGAGCAGTTCTTC. The chain joins TRBV7-2 to TRBJ2-1, with 7 bases lining up with TRBD2. Germline CDR1 reads SGHTA; CDR2 reads FQGNSA. After removal of 5 bases from V and 0 bases from J, the junction contained 4 bases not matched to a gene. The CDR3 runs to 15 residues.

The rearrangement uses TRBV10-3 and TRBJ2-5, with a tentative D call TRBD1 (5 bases). The ends were cut back, 8 bases at V and 5 bases at J, with 12 bases in the middle. Germline V gives CDR1 ENHRY, CDR2 SYGVKD. This CDR3 is 12 amino acids long. CDR3 in DNA: TGTGCCATCGCGGCGGCAGGGGAGACCCAGTACTTC. Translation: CAIAAAGETQYF.